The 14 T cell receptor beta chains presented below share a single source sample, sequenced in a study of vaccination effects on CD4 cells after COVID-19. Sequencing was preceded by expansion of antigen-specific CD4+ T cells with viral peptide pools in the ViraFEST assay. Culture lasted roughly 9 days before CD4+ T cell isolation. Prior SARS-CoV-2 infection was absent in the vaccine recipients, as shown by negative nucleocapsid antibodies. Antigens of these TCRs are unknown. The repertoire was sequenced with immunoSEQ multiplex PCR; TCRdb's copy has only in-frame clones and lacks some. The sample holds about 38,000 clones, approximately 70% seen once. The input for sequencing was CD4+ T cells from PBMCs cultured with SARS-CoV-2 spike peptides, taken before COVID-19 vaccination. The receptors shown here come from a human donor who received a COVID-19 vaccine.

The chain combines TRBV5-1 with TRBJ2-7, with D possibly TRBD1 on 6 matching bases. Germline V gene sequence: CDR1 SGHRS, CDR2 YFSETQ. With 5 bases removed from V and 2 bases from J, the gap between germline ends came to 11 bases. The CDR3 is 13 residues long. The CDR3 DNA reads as TGCGCCAGCAGTGGGGCAGGGGCCTACGAGCAGTACTTC. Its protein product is CASSGAGAYEQYF.

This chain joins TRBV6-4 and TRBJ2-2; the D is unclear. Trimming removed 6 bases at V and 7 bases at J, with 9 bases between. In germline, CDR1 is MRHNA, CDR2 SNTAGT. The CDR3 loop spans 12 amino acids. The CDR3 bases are TGTGCCAGCAGATCGGACGGCGGGGAGCTGTTTTTT. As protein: CASRSDGGELFF.

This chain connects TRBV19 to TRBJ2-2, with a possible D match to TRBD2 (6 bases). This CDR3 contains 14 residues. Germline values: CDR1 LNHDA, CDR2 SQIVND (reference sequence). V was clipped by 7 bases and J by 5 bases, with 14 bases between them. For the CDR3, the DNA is TGTGCCAGTACTAGCCGGGGAGGTACCGGGGAGCTGTTTTTT. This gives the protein CASTSRGGTGELFF.

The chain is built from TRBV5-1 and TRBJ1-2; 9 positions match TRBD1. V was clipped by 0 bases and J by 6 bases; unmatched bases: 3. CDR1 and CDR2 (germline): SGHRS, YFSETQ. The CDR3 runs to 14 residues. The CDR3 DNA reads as TGCGCCAGCAGCTTGGCCGGGACAGGGAATGGCTACACCTTC. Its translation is CASSLAGTGNGYTF.

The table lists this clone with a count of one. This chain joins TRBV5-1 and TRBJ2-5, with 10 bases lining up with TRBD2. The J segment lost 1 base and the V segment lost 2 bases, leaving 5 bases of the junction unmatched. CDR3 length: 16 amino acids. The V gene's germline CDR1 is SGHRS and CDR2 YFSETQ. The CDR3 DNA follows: TGCGCCAGCAGCTTAGGTAGCGGGGGGACCCAAGAGACCCAGTACTTC. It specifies CASSLGSGGTQETQYF. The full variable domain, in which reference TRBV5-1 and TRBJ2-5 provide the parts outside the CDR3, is KAGVTQTPRYLIKTRGQQVTLSCSPISGHRSVSWYQQTPGQGLQFLFEYFSETQRNKGNFPGRFSGRQFSNSRSEMNVSTLELGDSALYLCASSLGSGGTQETQYFGPGTRLLVL.

The CDR3 region has the DNA TGTGCCAGCAGTTCTCAGTATAGCAATCAGCCCCAGCATTTT. Its protein is CASSSQYSNQPQHF. The chain joins TRBV6-5 to TRBJ1-5; D ambiguous. Germline V CDR1 and CDR2: MNHEY, SVGAGI. V was trimmed by 4 bases and J by 0 bases, leaving 7 bases between them. CDR3 size: 14 residues.

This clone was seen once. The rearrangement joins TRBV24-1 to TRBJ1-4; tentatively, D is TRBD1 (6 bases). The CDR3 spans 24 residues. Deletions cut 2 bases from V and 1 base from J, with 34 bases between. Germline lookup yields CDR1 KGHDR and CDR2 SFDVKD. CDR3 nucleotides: TGTGCCACCAGTGATTATCAAGGGTGGGTTACAGGGCGAAAACTCATGGGAACTAATGAAAAACTGTTTTTT. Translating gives CATSDYQGWVTGRKLMGTNEKLFF.

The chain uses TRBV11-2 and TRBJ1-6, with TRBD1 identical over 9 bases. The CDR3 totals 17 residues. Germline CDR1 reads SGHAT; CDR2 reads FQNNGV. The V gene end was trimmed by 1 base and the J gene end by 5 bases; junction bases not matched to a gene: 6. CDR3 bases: TGTGCCAGCAGCTTAGCGACGGGGACAGGGCATAATTCACCCCTCCACTTT. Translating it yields CASSLATGTGHNSPLHF. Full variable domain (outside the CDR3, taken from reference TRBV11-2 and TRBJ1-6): EAGVAQSPRYKIIEKRQSVAFWCNPISGHATLYWYQQILGQGPKLLIQFQNNGVVDDSQLPKDRFSAERLKGVDSTLKIQPAKLEDSAVYLCASSLATGTGHNSPLHFGNGTRLTVT.

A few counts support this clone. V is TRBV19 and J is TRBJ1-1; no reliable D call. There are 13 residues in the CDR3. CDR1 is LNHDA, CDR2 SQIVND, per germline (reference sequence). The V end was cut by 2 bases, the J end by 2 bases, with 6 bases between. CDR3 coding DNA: TGTGCCAGTAGTATAAGGTTTAACACTGAAGCTTTCTTT. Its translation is CASSIRFNTEAFF.

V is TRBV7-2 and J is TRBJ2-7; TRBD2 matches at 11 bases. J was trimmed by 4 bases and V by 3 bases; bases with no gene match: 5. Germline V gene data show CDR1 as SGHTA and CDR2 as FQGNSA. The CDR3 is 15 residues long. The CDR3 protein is CASSLSSGGGYEQYF. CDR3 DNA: TGTGCCAGCAGCTTGAGTAGCGGGGGGGGGTACGAGCAGTACTTC.

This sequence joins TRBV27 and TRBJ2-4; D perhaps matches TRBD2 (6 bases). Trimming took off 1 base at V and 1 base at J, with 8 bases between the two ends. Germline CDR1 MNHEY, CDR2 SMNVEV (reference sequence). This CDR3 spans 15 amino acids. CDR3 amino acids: CASSLLAGAKNIQYF. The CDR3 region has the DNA TGTGCCAGCAGTTTATTGGCGGGGGCCAAAAACATTCAGTACTTC.

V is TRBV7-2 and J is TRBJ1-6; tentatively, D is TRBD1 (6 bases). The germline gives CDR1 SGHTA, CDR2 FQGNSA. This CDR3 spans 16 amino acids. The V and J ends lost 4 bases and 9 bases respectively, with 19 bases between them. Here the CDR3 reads CASSSVPTGFTSPLHF. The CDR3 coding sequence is TGTGCCAGCAGCTCCGTCCCGACAGGATTCACTTCACCCCTCCACTTT.

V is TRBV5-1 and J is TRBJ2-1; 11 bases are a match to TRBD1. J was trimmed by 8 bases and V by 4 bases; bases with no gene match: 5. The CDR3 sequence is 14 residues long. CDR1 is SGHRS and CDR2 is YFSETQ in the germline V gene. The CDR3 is CASSTGQGADEQFF. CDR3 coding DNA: TGCGCCAGCAGCACCGGACAGGGGGCCGATGAGCAGTTCTTC.

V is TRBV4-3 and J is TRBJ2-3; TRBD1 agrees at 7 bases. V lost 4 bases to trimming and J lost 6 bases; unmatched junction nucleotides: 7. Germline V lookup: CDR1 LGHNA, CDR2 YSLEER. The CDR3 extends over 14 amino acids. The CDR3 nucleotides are TGCGCCAGCAGCCCCCAGGACAGGCGTGATACGCAGTATTTT. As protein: CASSPQDRRDTQYF.